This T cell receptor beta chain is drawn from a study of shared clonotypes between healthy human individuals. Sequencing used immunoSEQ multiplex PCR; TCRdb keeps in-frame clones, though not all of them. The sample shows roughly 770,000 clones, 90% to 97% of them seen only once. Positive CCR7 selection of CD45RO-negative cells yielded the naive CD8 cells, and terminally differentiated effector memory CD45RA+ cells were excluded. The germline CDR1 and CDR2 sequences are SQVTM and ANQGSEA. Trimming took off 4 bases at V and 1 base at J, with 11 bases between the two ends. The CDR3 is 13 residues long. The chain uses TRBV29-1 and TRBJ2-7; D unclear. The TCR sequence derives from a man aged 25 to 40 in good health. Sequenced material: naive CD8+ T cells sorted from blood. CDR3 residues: CSVGGGPSYEQYF. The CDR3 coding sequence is TGCAGCGTTGGTGGCGGTCCGTCCTACGAGCAGTACTTC.